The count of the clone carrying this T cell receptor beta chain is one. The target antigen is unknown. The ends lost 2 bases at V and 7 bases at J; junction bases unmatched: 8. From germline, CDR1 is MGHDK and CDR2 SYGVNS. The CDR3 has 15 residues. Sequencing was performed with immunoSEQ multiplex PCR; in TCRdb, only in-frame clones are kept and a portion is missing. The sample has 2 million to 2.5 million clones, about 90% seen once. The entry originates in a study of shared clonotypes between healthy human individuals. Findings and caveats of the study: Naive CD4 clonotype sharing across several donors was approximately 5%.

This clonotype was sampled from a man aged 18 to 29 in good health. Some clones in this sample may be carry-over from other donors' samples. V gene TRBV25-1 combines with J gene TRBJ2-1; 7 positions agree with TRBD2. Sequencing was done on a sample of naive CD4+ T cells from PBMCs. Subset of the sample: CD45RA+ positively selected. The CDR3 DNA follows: TGTGCCAGCAGTGAAAGCGAGCGGGGATGGAATGAGCAGTTCTTC. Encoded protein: CASSESERGWNEQFF.